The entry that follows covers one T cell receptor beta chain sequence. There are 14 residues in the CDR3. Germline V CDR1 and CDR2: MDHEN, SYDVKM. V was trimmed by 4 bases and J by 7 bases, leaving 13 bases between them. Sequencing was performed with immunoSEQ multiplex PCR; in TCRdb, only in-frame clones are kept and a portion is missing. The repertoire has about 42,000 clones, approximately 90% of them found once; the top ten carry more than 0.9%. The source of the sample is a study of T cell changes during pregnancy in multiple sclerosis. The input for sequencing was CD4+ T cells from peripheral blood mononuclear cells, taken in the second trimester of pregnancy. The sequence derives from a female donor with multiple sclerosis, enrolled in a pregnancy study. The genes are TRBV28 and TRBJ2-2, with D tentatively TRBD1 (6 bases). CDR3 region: CASSSQQGIGELFF. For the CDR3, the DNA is TGTGCCAGCAGTTCCCAACAGGGAATCGGGGAGCTGTTTTTT. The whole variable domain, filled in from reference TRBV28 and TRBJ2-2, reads DVKVTQSSRYLVKRTGEKVFLECVQDMDHENMFWYRQDPGLGLRLIYFSYDVKMKEKGDIPEGYSVSREKKERFSLILESASTNQTSMYLCASSSQQGIGELFFGEGSRLTVL.